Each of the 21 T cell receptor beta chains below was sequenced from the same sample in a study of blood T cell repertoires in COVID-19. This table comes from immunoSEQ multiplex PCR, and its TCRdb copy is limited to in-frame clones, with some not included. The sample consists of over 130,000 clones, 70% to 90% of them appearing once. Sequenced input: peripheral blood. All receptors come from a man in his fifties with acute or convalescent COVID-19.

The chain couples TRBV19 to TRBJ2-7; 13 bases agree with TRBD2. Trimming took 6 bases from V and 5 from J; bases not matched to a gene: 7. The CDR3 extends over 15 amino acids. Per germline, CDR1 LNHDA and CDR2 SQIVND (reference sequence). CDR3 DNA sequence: TGTGCCAGTAGGTTCGGGACTAGCGGGAAGAACGAGCAGTACTTC. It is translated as CASRFGTSGKNEQYF.

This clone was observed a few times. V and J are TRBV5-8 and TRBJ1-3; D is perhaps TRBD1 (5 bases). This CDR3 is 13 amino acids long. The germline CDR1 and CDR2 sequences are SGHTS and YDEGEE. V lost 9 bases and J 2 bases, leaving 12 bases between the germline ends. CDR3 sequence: CATSKGAGNTIYF. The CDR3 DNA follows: TGTGCCACCTCGAAAGGGGCTGGAAACACCATATATTTT.

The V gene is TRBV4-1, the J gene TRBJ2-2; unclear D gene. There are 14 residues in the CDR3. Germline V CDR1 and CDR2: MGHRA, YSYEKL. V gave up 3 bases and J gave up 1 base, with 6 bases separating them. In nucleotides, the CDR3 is TGCGCCAGCAGCCAGAGACAGAACACCGGGGAGCTGTTTTTT. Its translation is CASSQRQNTGELFF.

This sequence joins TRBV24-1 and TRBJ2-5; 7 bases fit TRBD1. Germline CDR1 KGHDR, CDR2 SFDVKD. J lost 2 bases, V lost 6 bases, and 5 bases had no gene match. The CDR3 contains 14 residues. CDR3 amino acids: CATSKQGPQETQYF. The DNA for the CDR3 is TGTGCCACCAGTAAACAGGGGCCTCAAGAGACCCAGTACTTC.

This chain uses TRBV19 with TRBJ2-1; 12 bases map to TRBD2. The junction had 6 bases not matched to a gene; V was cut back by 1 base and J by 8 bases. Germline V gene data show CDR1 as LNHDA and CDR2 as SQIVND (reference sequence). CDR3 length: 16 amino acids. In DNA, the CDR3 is TGTGCCAGTAGTATAGCGGCTAGCGGGGGGGCCTATGAGCAGTTCTTC. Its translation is CASSIAASGGAYEQFF.

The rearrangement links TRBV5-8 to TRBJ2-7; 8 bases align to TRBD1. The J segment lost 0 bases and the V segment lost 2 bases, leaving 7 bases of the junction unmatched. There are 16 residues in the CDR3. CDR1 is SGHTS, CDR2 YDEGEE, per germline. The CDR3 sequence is CASSFDGTGSSYEQYF. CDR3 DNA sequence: TGTGCCAGCAGCTTCGACGGGACAGGAAGCTCCTACGAGCAGTACTTC.

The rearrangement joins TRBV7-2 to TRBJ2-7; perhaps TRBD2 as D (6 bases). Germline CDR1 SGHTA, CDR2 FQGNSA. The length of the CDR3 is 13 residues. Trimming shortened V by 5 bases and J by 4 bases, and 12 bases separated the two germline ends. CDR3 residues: CASSPSGGYEQYF. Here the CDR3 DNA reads TGTGCCAGCAGCCCCTCCGGGGGTTACGAGCAGTACTTC.

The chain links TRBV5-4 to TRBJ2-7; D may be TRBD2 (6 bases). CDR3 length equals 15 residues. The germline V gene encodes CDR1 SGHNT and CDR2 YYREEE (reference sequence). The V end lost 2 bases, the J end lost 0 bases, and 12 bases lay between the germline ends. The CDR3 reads CASSFGSGSSYEQYF. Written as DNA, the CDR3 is TGTGCCAGCAGCTTCGGTAGCGGTTCCTCCTACGAGCAGTACTTC.

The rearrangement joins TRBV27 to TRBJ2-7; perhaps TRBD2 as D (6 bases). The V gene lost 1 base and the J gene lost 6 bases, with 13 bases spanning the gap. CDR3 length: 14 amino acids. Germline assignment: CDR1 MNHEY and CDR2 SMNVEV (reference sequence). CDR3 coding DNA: TGTGCCAGCAGTTTATGGGCGCGGGAACTCGAGCAGTACTTC. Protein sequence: CASSLWARELEQYF.

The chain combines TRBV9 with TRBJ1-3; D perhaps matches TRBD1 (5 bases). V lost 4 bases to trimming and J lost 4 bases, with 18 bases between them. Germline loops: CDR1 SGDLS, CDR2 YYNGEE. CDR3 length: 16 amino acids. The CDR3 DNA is TGTGCCAGCAGCTCGGGAGGAGGGGTAAACGGAAACACCATATATTTT. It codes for CASSSGGGVNGNTIYF.

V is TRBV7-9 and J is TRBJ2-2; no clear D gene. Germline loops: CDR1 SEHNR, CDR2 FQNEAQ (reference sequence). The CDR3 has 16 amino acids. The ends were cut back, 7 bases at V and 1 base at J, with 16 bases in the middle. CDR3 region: CASNPESRQNTGELFF. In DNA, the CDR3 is TGTGCCAGCAATCCAGAGAGCCGACAGAACACCGGGGAGCTGTTTTTT.

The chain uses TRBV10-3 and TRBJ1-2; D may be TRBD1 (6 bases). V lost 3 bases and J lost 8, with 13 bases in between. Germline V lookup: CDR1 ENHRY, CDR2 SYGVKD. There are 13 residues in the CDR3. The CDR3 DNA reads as TGTGCCATCAGTGAAGAACAGGGCAGCGGCTACACCTTC. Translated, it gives CAISEEQGSGYTF.

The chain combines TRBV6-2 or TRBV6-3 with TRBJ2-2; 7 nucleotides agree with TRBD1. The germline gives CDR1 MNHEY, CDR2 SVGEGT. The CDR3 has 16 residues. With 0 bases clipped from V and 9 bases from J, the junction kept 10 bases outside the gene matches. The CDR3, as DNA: TGTGCCAGCAGTTACTCGAGTATCAGGGGGATAAGGGAGCTGTTTTTT. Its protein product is CASSYSSIRGIRELFF.

CDR3 DNA sequence: TGTGCCACCAGCGGACTAGCGGGAGGGGAGACCCAGTACTTC. Translation: CATSGLAGGETQYF. The chain links TRBV24-1 to TRBJ2-5; 15 positions match TRBD2. The CDR3 spans 14 residues. Germline V CDR1 and CDR2: KGHDR, SFDVKD. With 7 bases clipped from V and 5 bases from J, the junction kept 1 base outside the gene matches.

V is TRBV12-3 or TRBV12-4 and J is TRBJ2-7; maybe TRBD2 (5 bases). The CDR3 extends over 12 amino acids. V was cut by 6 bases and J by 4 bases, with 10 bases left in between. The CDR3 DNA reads TGTGCCAGCAGGGAGGCCCCATACGAGCAGTACTTC. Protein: CASREAPYEQYF.

The CDR3 bases are TGTGCCAGCAGCTACGGCTGGACTAGCGGGAATGAGCAGTTCTTC. This encodes CASSYGWTSGNEQFF. The chain joins TRBV14 to TRBJ2-1, with 11 bases aligning to TRBD2. The germline CDR1 and CDR2 sequences are SGHDN and FVKESK. The CDR3 runs to 15 residues. The V segment lost 5 bases and the J segment 7 bases; nucleotides outside the gene matches: 7.

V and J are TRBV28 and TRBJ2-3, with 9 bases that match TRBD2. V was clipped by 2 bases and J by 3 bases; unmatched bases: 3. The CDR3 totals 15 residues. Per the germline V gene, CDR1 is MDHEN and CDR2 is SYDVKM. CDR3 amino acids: CASSLAGGPTDTQYF. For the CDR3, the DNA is TGTGCCAGCAGTTTAGCGGGAGGGCCGACAGATACGCAGTATTTT.

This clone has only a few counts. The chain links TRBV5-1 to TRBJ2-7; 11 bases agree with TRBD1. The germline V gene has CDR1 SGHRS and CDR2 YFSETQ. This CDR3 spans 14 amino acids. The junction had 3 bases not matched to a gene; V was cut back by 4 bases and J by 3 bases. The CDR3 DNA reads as TGCGCCAGCAGCCCCGGGACAGGGGGCTACGAGCAGTACTTC. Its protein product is CASSPGTGGYEQYF.

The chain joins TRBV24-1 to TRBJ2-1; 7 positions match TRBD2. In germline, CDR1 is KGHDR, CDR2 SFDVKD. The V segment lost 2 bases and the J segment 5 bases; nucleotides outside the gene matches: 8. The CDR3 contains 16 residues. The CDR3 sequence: CATSDWGGLGDNEQFF. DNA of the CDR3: TGTGCCACCAGTGATTGGGGGGGTTTGGGTGACAATGAGCAGTTCTTC.

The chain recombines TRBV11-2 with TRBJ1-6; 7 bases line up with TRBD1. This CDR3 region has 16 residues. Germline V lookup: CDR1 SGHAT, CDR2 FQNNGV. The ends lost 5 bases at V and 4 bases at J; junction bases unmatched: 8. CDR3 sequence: CASSPPGQPYNSPLHF. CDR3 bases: TGTGCCAGCAGCCCCCCGGGACAGCCATATAATTCACCCCTCCACTTT.

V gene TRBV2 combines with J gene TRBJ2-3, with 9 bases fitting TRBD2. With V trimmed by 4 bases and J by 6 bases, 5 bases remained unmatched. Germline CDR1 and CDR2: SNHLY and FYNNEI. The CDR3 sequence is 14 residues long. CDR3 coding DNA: TGTGCCAGCAGTGGGGCGGGAGGGTCGGATACGCAGTATTTT. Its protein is CASSGAGGSDTQYF.